These T cell receptor beta chains were read from a single sample in a study of blood T cell repertoires in COVID-19. Repertoires were generated with immunoSEQ multiplex PCR, while TCRdb's copy carries only in-frame clones and drops some. Among under 250,000 clones listed, 70% to 90% were seen once. The sample taken for sequencing was PBMCs or T cells enriched from blood (not recorded which). The receptors come from a man aged 30-40 years who had recovered from COVID-19. Both conserved end residues are part of each CDR3. The D gene is left open where the match is weak. Clone size is given for some rows only: seen once, a few or many times, or a class if the clone is expanded.

J gene	V gene	CDR3 length	clone size	D gene	CDR3 protein	CDR3 DNA
TRBJ2-7	TRBV24-1	15	-	-	CATSAQTGLSYEQYF	TGTGCCACCAGTGCACAGACAGGCCTCTCCTACGAGCAGTACTTC
TRBJ2-7	TRBV7-9	14	-	TRBD2	CASSQAGELGWQYF	TGTGCCAGCAGCCAAGCGGGAGAATTAGGGTGGCAGTACTTC
TRBJ2-7	TRBV28	16	few	TRBD2	CASSLVASGTRGEQYF	TGTGCCAGCAGTTTAGTGGCTAGCGGGACAAGGGGCGAGCAGTACTTC
TRBJ1-3	TRBV4-3	14	-	-	CASSQSRGGDTIYF	TGCGCCAGCAGCCAATCCCGGGGAGGGGACACCATATATTTT
TRBJ2-5	TRBV7-9	14	-	-	CASSLVGVRETQYF	TGTGCCAGCAGCTTGGTCGGGGTTAGAGAGACCCAGTACTTC
TRBJ1-2	TRBV7-2	16	-	-	CASSPQPPPGNNGYTF	TGTGCCAGCAGCCCCCAACCCCCCCCAGGGAACAATGGCTACACCTTC
TRBJ2-6	TRBV28	15	-	-	CASSFGVTGANVLTF	TGTGCCAGCAGTTTCGGAGTTACTGGGGCCAACGTCCTGACTTTC
TRBJ2-7	TRBV3-1/TRBV3-2	15	-	-	CASSQVGTDEYEQYF	TGTGCCAGCAGCCAAGTTGGGACTGACGAATACGAGCAGTACTTC
TRBJ2-1	TRBV10-2	19	-	-	CASSEITGGTMSSYNEQFF	TGCGCCAGCAGTGAGATTACGGGGGGCACAATGAGCTCCTACAATGAGCAGTTCTTC
TRBJ2-2	TRBV7-9	13	-	-	CASTSDEVRELFF	TGTGCCAGCACCTCTGATGAGGTCAGGGAGCTGTTTTTT
TRBJ1-1	TRBV3-1/TRBV3-2	13	-	-	CASSFQRGTEAFF	TGTGCCAGCAGCTTCCAACGCGGGACTGAAGCTTTCTTT
TRBJ2-3	TRBV10-1	15	-	TRBD1	CASSPGQAGADTQYF	TGCGCCAGCAGTCCCGGACAGGCCGGCGCAGATACGCAGTATTTT
TRBJ2-7	TRBV28	15	once	TRBD2	CASSSGLAGAYEQYF	TGTGCCAGCAGTTCCGGACTAGCGGGAGCCTACGAGCAGTACTTC
TRBJ2-3	TRBV18	16	few	TRBD2	CASSPVLAGGTDTQYF	TGTGCCAGCTCACCCGTACTAGCGGGCGGTACAGATACGCAGTATTTT
TRBJ2-7	TRBV28	16	few	-	CASSLALGGKGYEQYF	TGTGCCAGCAGTTTAGCCCTAGGGGGAAAAGGATACGAGCAGTACTTC
TRBJ2-7	TRBV7-2	15	-	TRBD1	CASSLGQALSYEQYF	TGTGCCAGCAGCTTGGGACAGGCCCTCTCCTACGAGCAGTACTTC
TRBJ2-2	TRBV19	14	-	-	CASRLTRGTGELFF	TGTGCCAGTAGGCTTACAAGGGGCACCGGGGAGCTGTTTTTT
TRBJ2-3	TRBV5-6	14	-	-	CASTPNLATDTQYF	TGTGCCAGTACCCCGAACCTAGCTACAGATACGCAGTATTTT
TRBJ1-4	TRBV18	15	once	-	CASSPPSGEGEKLFF	TGTGCCAGCTCACCACCTTCAGGGGAAGGGGAAAAACTGTTTTTT
TRBJ1-4	TRBV5-4	14	-	TRBD1	CASSKDRGDEKLFF	TGTGCCAGCAGCAAAGACAGGGGTGATGAAAAACTGTTTTTT
TRBJ1-5	TRBV30	17	-	TRBD1	CAWSVGQGVVDNQPQHF	TGTGCCTGGAGTGTAGGGCAGGGGGTAGTTGACAATCAGCCCCAGCATTTT
TRBJ1-5	TRBV19	16	-	-	CASSPRTANVNQPQHF	TGTGCCAGTAGTCCCCGGACAGCAAATGTTAATCAGCCCCAGCATTTT
TRBJ2-7	TRBV5-6	13	-	TRBD2	CASSAASGYEQYF	TGTGCCAGCAGCGCCGCTAGCGGCTACGAGCAGTACTTC
TRBJ1-2	TRBV24-1	13	-	-	CATSDAQGYGYTF	TGTGCCACCAGTGATGCACAGGGTTATGGCTACACCTTC
TRBJ1-5	TRBV30	14	few	-	CAWTLQGGAQPQHF	TGTGCCTGGACCCTTCAGGGAGGAGCTCAGCCCCAGCATTTT
TRBJ1-4	TRBV5-4	15	-	-	CASSLSSGTNEKLFF	TGTGCCAGCAGCTTGTCTTCGGGAACTAATGAAAAACTGTTTTTT
TRBJ1-4	TRBV28	15	-	TRBD1	CASTTTPGQGGGLFF	TGTGCCAGCACCACCACCCCGGGACAGGGGGGAGGACTGTTTTTT
TRBJ1-2	TRBV6-5	15	once	TRBD1	CASSYAEDRYYGYTF	TGTGCCAGCAGTTACGCGGAGGACAGGTACTATGGCTACACCTTC
TRBJ1-5	TRBV19	15	few	TRBD1	CASSTWTGVNQPQHF	TGTGCCAGTAGTACCTGGACAGGGGTCAATCAGCCCCAGCATTTT
TRBJ2-7	TRBV7-9	16	-	-	CASSPIPTRMSHEQYF	TGTGCCAGCAGCCCAATACCGACTAGGATGAGCCACGAGCAGTACTTC
TRBJ1-5	TRBV29-1	13	-	-	CIRIAERIQPQHF	TGCATTCGTATAGCCGAACGAATTCAGCCCCAGCATTTT
TRBJ1-5	TRBV7-9	14	-	TRBD1	CASSQQGSNQPQHF	TGTGCCAGCAGCCAACAGGGGAGCAATCAGCCCCAGCATTTT
TRBJ1-1	TRBV2	18	few	TRBD1	CASIAGLQGAGTSTEAFF	TGTGCCAGCATAGCAGGCCTTCAGGGGGCAGGGACGTCCACTGAAGCTTTCTTT
TRBJ2-5	TRBV14	15	-	-	CASSQLRGSIETQYF	TGTGCCAGCAGCCAACTCCGGGGTTCTATTGAGACCCAGTACTTC
TRBJ2-3	TRBV11-1	16	-	-	CASSFPEGGSTDTQYF	TGTGCCAGCAGCTTCCCCGAGGGGGGGAGCACAGATACGCAGTATTTT
TRBJ2-5	TRBV28	19	-	TRBD2	CASSLIRGLAGGLQETQYF	TGTGCCAGCAGTCTTATCAGGGGACTAGCGGGGGGGTTACAAGAGACCCAGTACTTC
TRBJ2-7	TRBV27	15	-	-	CASRIPQGNSYEQYF	TGTGCCAGCAGAATACCCCAGGGGAACTCGTACGAGCAGTACTTC
TRBJ1-2	TRBV28	13	-	-	CASSLPTGYGYTF	TGTGCCAGCAGTTTGCCCACCGGGTATGGCTACACCTTC
TRBJ2-7	TRBV30	12	-	TRBD2	CAWSPSGYEQYF	TGTGCCTGGAGTCCTAGCGGCTACGAGCAGTACTTC
TRBJ2-1	TRBV4-1	17	-	TRBD2	CASSARTSGGIADEQFF	TGCGCCAGCAGCGCGCGGACTAGCGGGGGGATCGCCGATGAGCAGTTCTTC
TRBJ1-2	TRBV7-2	15	-	-	CASSFGAGAHYGYTF	TGTGCCAGCAGCTTCGGGGCAGGGGCCCACTATGGCTACACCTTC
TRBJ1-2	TRBV25-1	18	once	TRBD1	CASSVSTRDRGGSYGYTF	TGTGCCAGCAGTGTATCCACACGAGACAGGGGAGGAAGCTATGGCTACACCTTC
TRBJ2-3	TRBV19	11	-	-	CASSIRYTQYF	TGTGCCAGTAGTATCAGGTATACGCAGTATTTT
TRBJ1-1	TRBV7-2	15	-	-	CASSLVGRPNTEAFF	TGTGCCAGCAGCTTAGTGGGCAGGCCCAACACTGAAGCTTTCTTT
TRBJ2-1	TRBV6-1	16	-	TRBD2	CASSERLAGAYNEQFF	TGTGCCAGCAGTGAACGTCTAGCGGGGGCCTACAATGAGCAGTTCTTC
TRBJ1-1	TRBV10-3	16	-	-	CAISAGPRADDTEAFF	TGTGCCATCAGTGCAGGGCCTAGGGCGGATGACACTGAAGCTTTCTTT
TRBJ2-1	TRBV9	16	-	-	CASSGQLARAYNEQFF	TGTGCCAGCAGCGGACAACTAGCACGTGCCTACAATGAGCAGTTCTTC
TRBJ1-4	TRBV6-4	15	-	-	CASSDRGSSNEKLFF	TGTGCCAGCAGTGACCGGGGGTCGTCTAATGAAAAACTGTTTTTT
TRBJ2-7	TRBV27	13	-	TRBD1	CASSAGGPYEQYF	TGTGCCAGCAGTGCAGGGGGCCCCTACGAGCAGTACTTC
TRBJ1-1	TRBV18	17	-	-	CASSPPRGGIGNTEAFF	TGTGCCAGCTCACCCCCAAGGGGGGGCATTGGGAACACTGAAGCTTTCTTT
TRBJ1-2	TRBV7-8	14	few	-	CASSRTGSDYGYTF	TGTGCCAGCAGCAGAACAGGGTCGGACTATGGCTACACCTTC
TRBJ2-7	TRBV28	14	-	-	CASSFAGVIHEQYF	TGTGCCAGCAGTTTCGCAGGGGTGATCCACGAGCAGTACTTC